This passage covers 12 T cell receptor beta chains from one sample sequenced in a study of cytomegalovirus exposure and HLA in healthy donors. 13 Jbeta primers and 60 Vbeta primers were used for the PCR. Measured with immunoSEQ multiplex PCR; TCRdb has only the in-frame clones, and not every one. The sample holds 160,000 or so clones, over 60% seen once. The material sequenced was PBMCs. These receptors all come from a man in his forties in good health and CMV-seronegative.

In the case of this clone: Distinct nucleotide sequences in the sample also encode this CDR3. The J gene is TRBJ2-7, the V gene TRBV27; 7 bases line up with TRBD2. Trimming removed 2 bases from V and 3 bases from J; junction bases left unmatched: 1. The length of the CDR3 is 13 residues. Germline V gene data show CDR1 as MNHEY and CDR2 as SMNVEV (reference sequence). The CDR3 reads CASSLGGSYEQYF. The DNA for the CDR3 is TGTGCCAGCAGTTTAGGCGGGAGCTACGAGCAGTACTTC.

The J gene is TRBJ2-1, the V gene TRBV2, with 12 bases lining up with TRBD2. The length of the CDR3 is 14 residues. Trimming at V came to 4 bases and at J to 7 bases, leaving 2 bases not matched to a gene. CDR1 SNHLY and CDR2 FYNNEI come from the germline V gene. The CDR3 nucleotides are TGTGCCAGCAGTGCTAGCGGGGGGGCTAATGAGCAGTTCTTC. Its protein is CASSASGGANEQFF.

V and J are TRBV2 and TRBJ1-2; D possibly corresponds to TRBD1 (5 bases). Germline V CDR1 and CDR2: SNHLY, FYNNEI. The CDR3 length is 16 residues. V lost 5 bases to trimming and J lost 5 bases, with 21 bases between them. The CDR3 region has the DNA TGTGCCAGCAGTTTGAACAGCGTGGGGGGGGTATATGGCTACACCTTC. It codes for CASSLNSVGGVYGYTF.

This clone was found a few times. V and J are TRBV5-1 and TRBJ1-4; 11 bases line up with TRBD1. V shed 5 bases, J shed 7 bases, and the junction held 4 bases outside the gene matches. The CDR3 runs to 14 residues. Germline V gene data show CDR1 as SGHRS and CDR2 as YFSETQ. CDR3 loop: CASRWDRGSEKLFF. The CDR3 DNA is TGCGCCAGCAGGTGGGACAGGGGGTCTGAAAAACTGTTTTTT.

The V call is TRBV7-9, the J call TRBJ1-3; 8 bases are a match to TRBD1. Germline assignment: CDR1 SEHNR and CDR2 FQNEAQ (reference sequence). V lost 4 bases and J lost 4; bases outside the gene matches: 3. CDR3 length equals 14 residues. The CDR3 reads CASSSDRDGNTIYF. CDR3 coding DNA: TGTGCCAGCAGCTCGGACAGGGACGGAAACACCATATATTTT.

The J gene is TRBJ2-3, the V gene TRBV10-3; D might be TRBD2 (7 bases). Germline V gene sequence: CDR1 ENHRY, CDR2 SYGVKD. CDR3 length: 15 residues. V dropped 4 bases and J dropped 3 bases, with 14 bases sitting between them. CDR3 loop: CAISVSGGRTDTQYF. DNA of the CDR3: TGTGCCATCAGTGTCTCGGGGGGCCGTACAGATACGCAGTATTTT.

This clone has only a few counts. V usage is TRBV4-1 and J usage is TRBJ2-1, with TRBD2 matching over 12 bases. The junction had 4 bases not matched to a gene; V was cut back by 4 bases and J by 3 bases. This CDR3 has 16 amino acids. Per germline, CDR1 MGHRA and CDR2 YSYEKL. CDR3 sequence reads: CASSPPGLAGYNEQFF. The DNA of the CDR3 is TGCGCCAGCAGCCCACCGGGACTAGCGGGCTACAATGAGCAGTTCTTC.

The chain uses TRBV14 and TRBJ2-3, with D perhaps TRBD1 (6 bases). CDR1 and CDR2 (germline): SGHDN, FVKESK. CDR3 length: 13 residues. V lost 6 bases, J lost 3 bases, and 10 bases lay in between. Here the CDR3 DNA reads TGTGCCAGCAGTCTACAGGGAACAGATACGCAGTATTTT. This codes for CASSLQGTDTQYF.

In this sample, this clone turned up a few times. The chain uses TRBV11-2 and TRBJ1-1, with 7 bases matching TRBD1. The CDR3 sequence is 14 residues long. The V segment lost 0 bases and the J segment 8 bases; nucleotides outside the gene matches: 6. In germline, CDR1 is SGHAT, CDR2 FQNNGV. In DNA form, the CDR3 reads TGTGCCAGCAGCTTAGATCTGGGGACAGTCGAAGCTTTCTTT. This encodes CASSLDLGTVEAFF.

The chain recombines TRBV7-2 with TRBJ1-5, with D unresolved. Trimming shortened V by 5 bases and J by 4 bases, and 12 bases separated the two germline ends. Germline assignment: CDR1 SGHTA and CDR2 FQGNSA. This CDR3 has 14 amino acids. CDR3 amino acids: CASSPDGSNQPQHF. DNA for the CDR3: TGTGCCAGCAGCCCCGATGGCAGTAATCAGCCCCAGCATTTT.

V gene TRBV9 combines with J gene TRBJ2-2; 7 bases match TRBD2. The length of the CDR3 is 17 residues. CDR1 is SGDLS and CDR2 is YYNGEE in the germline V gene. Unmatched junction bases numbered 12, after V lost 6 bases and J lost 1 base. The CDR3 region has the DNA TGTGCCAGCACCCTGTCGCGGGAGCGGGAGAACACCGGGGAGCTGTTTTTT. This sequence encodes CASTLSRERENTGELFF.

The chain employs TRBV18 and TRBJ1-1, with unresolved D. V was trimmed by 3 bases and J by 1 base, leaving 9 bases between them. This CDR3 comprises 14 residues. Germline CDR1 and CDR2: KGHSH and LQKENI. This CDR3 is CASSPTRQNTEAFF. CDR3 bases: TGTGCCAGCTCACCGACTAGACAGAACACTGAAGCTTTCTTT.